The sequence of this TCR beta chain was determined in a study of tumor and adjacent non-tumor tissue in lung cancer. Overall study: Each sample yielded millions of productive TCRbeta reads on average.

The CDR3 is 18 residues long, counting both termini. CDR1 is MNHEY, CDR2 SVGAGI, per germline. As for this clonotype: The CDR3 does not close with the conserved phenylalanine or tryptophan, likely indicating a read error. It is unclear where the CDR3 begins or ends on the DNA, so no DNA is shown, and the CDR3 is as TCRdb lists it.

TCRbeta libraries were built with three rounds of nested PCR, modified from ARM-PCR. Each CDR3 protein is one row after TCRdb ran MiXCR on the multiplex PCR reads. The repertoire holds about 98,000 distinct CDR3 sequences, 75% to 90% seen once, with approximately 28% in the top ten. The template was RNA from unsorted bulk tissue. The normal lung tissue was taken more than 3 cm from the tumor edge. What was sequenced was distant non-tumor lung tissue. The receptor's source is a man aged 60-69 years with small cell lung cancer. The genes are TRBV6-5 and TRBJ2-2; the table's D call, TRBD1, has no DNA check behind it. The CDR3 reads CASSYSYRDIRNTGELVY.